This TCR beta chain was found in a study of shared clonotypes between healthy human individuals. The study's findings and limits: It was expected that sequencing depth would affect clonotype sharing among donors.

An even split of each subset's genomic DNA across several immunoSEQ plates was performed. TCRdb's copy holds only in-frame clones and misses some; the assay was immunoSEQ multiplex PCR. The data contain around 2.5 million clones, over 85% of them singletons. Germline V gives CDR1 MNHEY, CDR2 SMNVEV (reference sequence). This CDR3 spans 18 amino acids. V shed 7 bases and J shed 5 bases, with 27 bases lying between them. About this clone: The target antigen is unknown.

Sequencing was done on a sample of naive CD4+ T cells from PBMCs. Subset: CD45RA+ positively selected. This TCR was recovered from a young man in good health. Some clones in this sample may be carry-over from other donors' samples. The chain couples TRBV27 to TRBJ1-5; D gene unclear. The CDR3 sequence: CASNRFGQSGRLDQPQHF. The CDR3 DNA follows: TGTGCCAGCAACCGGTTCGGGCAGTCGGGGAGGCTAGATCAGCCCCAGCATTTT.